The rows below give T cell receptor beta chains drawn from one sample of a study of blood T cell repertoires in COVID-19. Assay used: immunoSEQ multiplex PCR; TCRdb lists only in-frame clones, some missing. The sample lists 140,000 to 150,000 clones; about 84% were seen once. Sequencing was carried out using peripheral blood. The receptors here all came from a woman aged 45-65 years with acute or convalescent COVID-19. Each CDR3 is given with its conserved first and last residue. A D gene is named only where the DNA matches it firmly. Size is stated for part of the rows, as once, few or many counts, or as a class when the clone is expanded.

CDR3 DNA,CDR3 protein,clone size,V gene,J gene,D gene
TGTGCCAGTAGTATTGACAGGGGCGGGACCGGGGAGCTGTTTTTT,CASSIDRGGTGELFF,.,TRBV19,TRBJ2-2,TRBD1
TGTGCCAGTAGTACTAGCGGAAACATTCAGTACTTC,CASSTSGNIQYF,.,TRBV19,TRBJ2-4,TRBD2
TGTGCCAGCAGTTTAATGTCCAGGGGGCAGGAAAAACTGTTTTTT,CASSLMSRGQEKLFF,few,TRBV28,TRBJ1-4,TRBD1
TGCAGTGCTAGAGATAGTGGAGCTTTCTTT,CSARDSGAFF,.,TRBV20-1,TRBJ1-1,.
TGTGCCAGTAGCCAACAGGGGGCGAAGTATAATTCACCCCTCCACTTT,CASSQQGAKYNSPLHF,.,TRBV19,TRBJ1-6,TRBD1
TGTGCCAGCAGCTCCCACAGGGACTCCTACGAGCAGTACTTC,CASSSHRDSYEQYF,few,TRBV7-8,TRBJ2-7,.
TGTGCCACCAGCAGTTTTAGGGGGACAGGACATCAGCCCCAGCATTTT,CATSSFRGTGHQPQHF,.,TRBV15,TRBJ1-5,TRBD1
TGTGCCAGCAGGGTCAGGGGATACTCCTACGAGCAGTACTTC,CASRVRGYSYEQYF,few,TRBV28,TRBJ2-7,.
TGTGCCAGCAGCTTGGATTTTCAGGCCCAGTACTTC,CASSLDFQAQYF,few,TRBV6-6,TRBJ2-5,.
TGTGCCATCAGTGAGGACACCGGGGGGCCCTACGAGCAGTACTTC,CAISEDTGGPYEQYF,few,TRBV10-3,TRBJ2-7,.
TGTGCCAGCAGTGGAAACACGGGGGGAGCCGGGGAGCTGTTTTTT,CASSGNTGGAGELFF,.,TRBV2,TRBJ2-2,TRBD2
TGCGCCAGCAGCTCCCTTCTAGGAGCTGGGGCCAACGTCCTGACTTTC,CASSSLLGAGANVLTF,.,TRBV5-1,TRBJ2-6,.
TGTGCCAGTCTCCGGGACAGGGGAGGTGAAAAACTGTTTTTT,CASLRDRGGEKLFF,.,TRBV2,TRBJ1-4,TRBD1
TGTGCCTGGAGTGGGTATGAAGGGGTCAATCAGCCCCAGCATTTT,CAWSGYEGVNQPQHF,.,TRBV30,TRBJ1-5,.
TGTGCCAGCAGCTTGCAGGGGCTCGAGGAAAAACTGTTTTTT,CASSLQGLEEKLFF,.,TRBV5-4,TRBJ1-4,.
TGTGCCAGCTCACCCGGGACTTTGAACAATGAGCAGTTCTTC,CASSPGTLNNEQFF,.,TRBV18,TRBJ2-1,.
TGTGCCAGCAGCTTAAGGGGAGACTCACCCCTCCACTTT,CASSLRGDSPLHF,.,TRBV7-3,TRBJ1-6,.
TGTGCCAGCAGTTCCGGGTCTTCTATGAACACTGAAGCTTTCTTT,CASSSGSSMNTEAFF,once,TRBV27,TRBJ1-1,.
TGTGCCATCAGTTCCGGGACTAGCGGGGGGGACACACGGGCTTGGGATGAGCAGTTCTTC,CAISSGTSGGDTRAWDEQFF,.,TRBV10-3,TRBJ2-1,TRBD2
TGTGCCAGCAGCTTAGGATCGGTTAATTCAGATACGCAGTATTTT,CASSLGSVNSDTQYF,.,TRBV7-2,TRBJ2-3,.
TGTGCCAGCAGTTACTCGGGGGGTAATAGCAATCAGCCCCAGCATTTT,CASSYSGGNSNQPQHF,.,TRBV6-5,TRBJ1-5,.
TGTGCCAGCAGTGATGGCAGGGGCAATCAGCCCCAGCATTTT,CASSDGRGNQPQHF,.,TRBV2,TRBJ1-5,.
TGTGCCAGCTCACCGGGGGGGATCGAGCAGTTCTTC,CASSPGGIEQFF,.,TRBV18,TRBJ2-1,TRBD2
TGCGCCAGCAGCCTTGGGACAGGGGGCTTCGGGACCCAGTACTTC,CASSLGTGGFGTQYF,.,TRBV5-1,TRBJ2-5,TRBD1
TGTGCCAGCAGCGACTCCGCCGAGCAGTACTTC,CASSDSAEQYF,.,TRBV9,TRBJ2-7,.
TGTGCCAGCAGCCCAGGTCGGCAGACCACTGAAGCTTTCTTT,CASSPGRQTTEAFF,.,TRBV7-2,TRBJ1-1,.
TGTGCCAGCAGCCGCTTCCGGGACTCCCCCTACGAGCAGTACTTC,CASSRFRDSPYEQYF,.,TRBV3-1/TRBV3-2,TRBJ2-7,.
TGTGCCAGCAGTTACCCCCCGGGGGGGGCCCAAGAGACCCAGTACTTC,CASSYPPGGAQETQYF,.,TRBV6-2/TRBV6-3,TRBJ2-5,TRBD2
TGTGCCACCCAGGCCCAGGAGAACACTGAAGCTTTCTTT,CATQAQENTEAFF,.,TRBV12-3/TRBV12-4,TRBJ1-1,.
TGCAGTGCTCGTTCCAACTATGGCTACACCTTC,CSARSNYGYTF,.,TRBV20-1,TRBJ1-2,.
TGTGCCAGCAGCGCGGGACAAGCTTTTGGAAACACCATATATTTT,CASSAGQAFGNTIYF,.,TRBV9,TRBJ1-3,.
TGCGCCAGCAGCCAGTACGGACTCACAACTGAAGCTTTCTTT,CASSQYGLTTEAFF,.,TRBV4-3,TRBJ1-1,.
TGTGCCAGTAGTTCCCGGGACAGGGGACCCTACGAGCAGTACTTC,CASSSRDRGPYEQYF,.,TRBV19,TRBJ2-7,TRBD1
TGTGCCAGTAGTATCCCCCGGACAGGGGTTGAAAAACTGTTTTTT,CASSIPRTGVEKLFF,.,TRBV19,TRBJ1-4,TRBD1
TGTGCCTGGAGTGTCCCAACGGTCCCCGGGGAGCTGTTTTTT,CAWSVPTVPGELFF,.,TRBV30,TRBJ2-2,.
TGTGCCAGCAGCGTCCGGGACAATGAGCAGTTCTTC,CASSVRDNEQFF,.,TRBV7-3,TRBJ2-1,.
TGTGCCAGCAGTTTGCGACAGGGTAATGACTATGGCTACACCTTC,CASSLRQGNDYGYTF,.,TRBV27,TRBJ1-2,TRBD1
TGCGCCAGCAGCGCTGCCTGGGACAGCTTGAACACTGAAGCTTTCTTT,CASSAAWDSLNTEAFF,many,TRBV5-1,TRBJ1-1,TRBD1
TGTGCCAACAGCCAAGGGGCTTTATGGGGCCACGCCTTC,CANSQGALWGHAF,.,TRBV3-1/TRBV3-2,TRBJ2-7,.
TGTGCCAGTTGGTCGGCTAGCGGGGGGCGAAACAATGAGCAGTTCTTC,CASWSASGGRNNEQFF,.,TRBV19,TRBJ2-1,TRBD2
TGTGCCAGCAGGGCTTACGCTGAAGCTTTCTTT,CASRAYAEAFF,.,TRBV6-5,TRBJ1-1,.
TGCGCCAGCAGCTTGGCGCGGGGAGAGACCCAGTACTTC,CASSLARGETQYF,.,TRBV5-1,TRBJ2-5,.
TGTGCCAGCAGCGCAGCGGGGGTTGAGCAGTACTTC,CASSAAGVEQYF,.,TRBV12-3/TRBV12-4,TRBJ2-7,TRBD2
TGTGCCAGTAATGGACGGCAGGGAAAAGAGACCCAGTACTTC,CASNGRQGKETQYF,many,TRBV19,TRBJ2-5,.
TGTGCCAGCAGTCTTGGGACTAGCGGATCGGATGAGCAGTTCTTC,CASSLGTSGSDEQFF,.,TRBV6-5,TRBJ2-1,TRBD2
TGTGCCAGCAGGTTGGGACAGAAAGAGACCCAGTACTTC,CASRLGQKETQYF,once,TRBV6-6,TRBJ2-5,TRBD1
TGTGCCAGCTCTCGCGCACAGGGTTCACCCCTCCACTTT,CASSRAQGSPLHF,.,TRBV21-1,TRBJ1-6,.
TGTGCCAGCAGTTACTCGCGGCAGGGATCCGAGCAGTTCTTC,CASSYSRQGSEQFF,few,TRBV6-2/TRBV6-3,TRBJ2-1,.
TGTGCCAGTCGGAGGGATAGCAATCAGCCCCAGCATTTT,CASRRDSNQPQHF,.,TRBV28,TRBJ1-5,.
TGTGCCAGCAGTCGAGGGGGGGCGACTGAAGCTTTCTTT,CASSRGGATEAFF,.,TRBV12-3/TRBV12-4,TRBJ1-1,.
TGTGCCAGCAGGAAGGACACCGGGTCGAATCAGCCCCAGCATTTT,CASRKDTGSNQPQHF,.,TRBV2,TRBJ1-5,.
TGTGCCAGCTCTCAAGACACAACCTCTGGAAACACCATATATTTT,CASSQDTTSGNTIYF,.,TRBV18,TRBJ1-3,.
TGTGCCAGCAGCTTAGAGACTAGCGGGGGGGCCGATTTCGGGGAGCTGTTTTTT,CASSLETSGGADFGELFF,.,TRBV7-2,TRBJ2-2,TRBD2
TGTGCCAGCAGCTTATCAGGGGGCTTGATGGAGACCCAGTACTTC,CASSLSGGLMETQYF,.,TRBV7-3,TRBJ2-5,TRBD1
TGTGCCAGCAGTGACGCTAGCGGGGGGGCAAAAGATACGCAGTATTTT,CASSDASGGAKDTQYF,.,TRBV6-4,TRBJ2-3,TRBD2
TGTGCCAGCAGCCAATACCTATCAGGCGCCTCTATCGAAGCTTTCTTT,CASSQYLSGASIEAFF,.,TRBV11-2,TRBJ1-1,.
TGTGCCAGTAGTATTAGGGGGGGGTGGTCCTACAATGAGCAGTTCTTC,CASSIRGGWSYNEQFF,.,TRBV19,TRBJ2-1,.
TGTGCCAGTAGTATTGAGGCGGGCGGGGGGATCCCAACAGATACGCAGTATTTT,CASSIEAGGGIPTDTQYF,.,TRBV19,TRBJ2-3,TRBD2
TGTGCCAGCAGCCCCGGGGCGCGGGGGGCCATGGAGACCCAGTACTTC,CASSPGARGAMETQYF,.,TRBV5-4,TRBJ2-5,TRBD2
TGTGCCAGCAGTTCATTACAGGGGGCGGATTCACCCCTCCACTTT,CASSSLQGADSPLHF,.,TRBV6-5,TRBJ1-6,TRBD1